The clone carrying this T cell receptor beta chain was found a few times. No antigen is known for it. The data are from a study of post-analysis software for immune sequencing data. Overall study findings and caveats: Several TRBV segments were more frequent in patients than controls; TRBV5-6, TRBV5-1 and TRBV20-1 belonged to this group.

cDNA libraries of TCR beta carried unique molecular identifiers. TCRdb analysed the PCR reads with MiXCR anew, one entry per CDR3 protein. The table has hundreds of thousands of distinct CDR3 sequences, 30% seen once. Germline V gene sequence: CDR1 KGHSH, CDR2 LQKENI. V dropped 2 bases and J dropped 6; count of bases not matched to a gene: 7. There are 15 residues in the CDR3. The source is a girl under 18 with multiple sclerosis. Sequencing was performed on blood. The genes are TRBV18 and TRBJ2-1, with 7 nucleotides matching TRBD2. The DNA for the CDR3 is TGTGCCAGCTCACCATTGGCGGGAGAGGGCAATGAGCAGTTCTTC. It specifies CASSPLAGEGNEQFF.